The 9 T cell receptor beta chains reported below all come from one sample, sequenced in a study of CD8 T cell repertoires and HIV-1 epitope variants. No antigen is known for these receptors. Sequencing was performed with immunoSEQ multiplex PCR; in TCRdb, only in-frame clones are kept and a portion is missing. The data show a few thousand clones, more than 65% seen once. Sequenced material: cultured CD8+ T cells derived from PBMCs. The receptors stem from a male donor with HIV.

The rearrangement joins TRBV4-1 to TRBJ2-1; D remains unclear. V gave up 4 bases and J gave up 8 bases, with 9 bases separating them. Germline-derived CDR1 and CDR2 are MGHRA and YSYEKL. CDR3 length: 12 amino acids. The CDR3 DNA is TGCGCCAGCAGCCTGGGGTCCCATGAGCAGTTCTTC. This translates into CASSLGSHEQFF.

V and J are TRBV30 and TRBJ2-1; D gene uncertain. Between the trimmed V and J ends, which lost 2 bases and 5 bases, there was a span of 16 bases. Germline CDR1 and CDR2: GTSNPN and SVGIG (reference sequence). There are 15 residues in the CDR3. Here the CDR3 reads CAWSTDHPINNEQFF. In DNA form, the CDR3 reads TGTGCCTGGAGTACTGACCACCCGATAAACAATGAGCAGTTCTTC.

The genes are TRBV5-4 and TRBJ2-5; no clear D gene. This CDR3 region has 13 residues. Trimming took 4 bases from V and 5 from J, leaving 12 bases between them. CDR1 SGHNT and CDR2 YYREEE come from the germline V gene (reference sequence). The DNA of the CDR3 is TGTGCCAGCAGCCCGACCGTTGCCGAGACCCAGTACTTC. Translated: CASSPTVAETQYF. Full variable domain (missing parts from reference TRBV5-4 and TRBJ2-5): ETGVTQSPTHLIKTRGQQVTLRCSSQSGHNTVSWYQQALGQGPQFIFQYYREEENGRGNFPPRFSGLQFPNYSSELNVNALELDDSALYLCASSPTVAETQYFGPGTRLLVL.

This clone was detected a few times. DNA of the CDR3: TGTGCCTGGGGGCTTGCGACGTTACAGTACTTC. Translating it yields CAWGLATLQYF. The rearrangement links TRBV30 to TRBJ2-7; no clear D gene. Germline V gene sequence: CDR1 GTSNPN, CDR2 SVGIG (reference sequence). The V and J ends lost 5 bases and 10 bases respectively, with 15 bases between them. There are 11 residues in the CDR3.

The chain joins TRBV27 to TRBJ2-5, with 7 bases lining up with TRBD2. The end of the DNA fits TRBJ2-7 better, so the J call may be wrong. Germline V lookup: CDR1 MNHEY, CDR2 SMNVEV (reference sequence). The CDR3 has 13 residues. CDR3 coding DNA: TGTGCCACCGGGGGGAGTAGCTGGTACGAGCAGTACTTC. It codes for CATGGSSWYEQYF.

Here the CDR3 DNA reads TGTGCCAGCAGTGCCAACTCCTACAATGAGCAGTTCTTC. This gives the protein CASSANSYNEQFF. V is TRBV27 and J is TRBJ2-1; D is ambiguous. The V end lost 5 bases, the J end lost 0 bases, and 5 bases lay between the germline ends. CDR3 length: 13 residues. The germline V gene has CDR1 MNHEY and CDR2 SMNVEV (reference sequence).

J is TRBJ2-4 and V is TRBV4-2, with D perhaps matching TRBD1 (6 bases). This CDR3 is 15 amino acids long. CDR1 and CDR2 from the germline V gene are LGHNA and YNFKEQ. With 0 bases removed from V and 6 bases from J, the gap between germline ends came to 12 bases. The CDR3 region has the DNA TGTGCCAGCAGCCAAGAAATCGTGGACAGAAACATTCAGTACTTC. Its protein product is CASSQEIVDRNIQYF.

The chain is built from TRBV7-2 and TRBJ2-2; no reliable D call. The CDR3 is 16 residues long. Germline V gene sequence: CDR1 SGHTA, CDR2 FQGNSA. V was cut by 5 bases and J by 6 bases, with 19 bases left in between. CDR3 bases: TGTGCCAGCAGCCCCTCTGTGACTTCAAGAGCCGGGGAGCTGTTTTTT. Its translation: CASSPSVTSRAGELFF. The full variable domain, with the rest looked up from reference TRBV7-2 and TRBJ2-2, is GAGVSQSPSNKVTEKGKDVELRCDPISGHTALYWYRQSLGQGLEFLIYFQGNSAPDKSGLPSDRFSAERTGGSVSTLTIQRTQQEDSAVYLCASSPSVTSRAGELFFGEGSRLTVL.

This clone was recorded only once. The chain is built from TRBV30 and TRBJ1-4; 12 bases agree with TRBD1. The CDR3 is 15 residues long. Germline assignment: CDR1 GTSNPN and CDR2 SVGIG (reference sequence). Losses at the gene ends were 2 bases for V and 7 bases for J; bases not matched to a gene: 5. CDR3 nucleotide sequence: TGTGCCTGGAGTATGAAGGGACAGGGGGCTGAAAAACTGTTTTTT. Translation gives CAWSMKGQGAEKLFF.